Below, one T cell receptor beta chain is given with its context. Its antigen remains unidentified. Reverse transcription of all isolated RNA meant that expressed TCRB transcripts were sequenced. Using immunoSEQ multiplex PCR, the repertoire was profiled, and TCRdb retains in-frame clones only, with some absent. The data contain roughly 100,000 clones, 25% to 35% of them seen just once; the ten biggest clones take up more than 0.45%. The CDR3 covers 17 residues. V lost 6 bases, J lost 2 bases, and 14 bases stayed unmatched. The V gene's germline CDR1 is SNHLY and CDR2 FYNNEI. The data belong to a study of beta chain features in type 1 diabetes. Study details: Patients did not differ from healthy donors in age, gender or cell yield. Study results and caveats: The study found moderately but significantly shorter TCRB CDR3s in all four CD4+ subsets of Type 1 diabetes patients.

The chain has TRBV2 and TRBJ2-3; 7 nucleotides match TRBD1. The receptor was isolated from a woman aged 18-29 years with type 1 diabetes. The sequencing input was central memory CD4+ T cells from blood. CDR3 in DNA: TGTGCCAGCAGGGGGCTTACCCAAGGGGGCACCACAGATACGCAGTATTTT. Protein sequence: CASRGLTQGGTTDTQYF.